This T cell receptor (beta chain) is from a study of cytomegalovirus exposure and HLA in healthy donors. Germline assignment: CDR1 ENHRY and CDR2 SYGVKD. CDR3 length: 14 amino acids. Unmatched junction bases numbered 7, after V lost 10 bases and J lost 4 bases. As regards this clone: Its antigen is not identified.

Study findings and constraints: Previously analyzed data showed that most TCR beta V segments were productive at a frequency of about 87% or about 30%. An Asian-associated ancestry cluster reportedly showed fewer N-insertions than the roughly 700-donor mean in a later analysis.

Those who donated were healthy bone marrow donors. The PCR employed 60 Vbeta primers together with 13 Jbeta primers. Only in-frame clones appear in the TCRdb table, and some are missing; sequencing was by immunoSEQ multiplex PCR. The sample carries some 180,000 clones, almost 85% recorded once. Sequencing input: PBMCs. The V and J genes are TRBV10-3 and TRBJ2-2; 9 nucleotides agree with TRBD1. The TCR comes from a woman aged 45-65 years in good health and CMV-seronegative. The CDR3 coding sequence is TGTGCCACCCGACAGGGGGAGGGCACCGGGGAGCTGTTTTTT. Translating it yields CATRQGEGTGELFF.